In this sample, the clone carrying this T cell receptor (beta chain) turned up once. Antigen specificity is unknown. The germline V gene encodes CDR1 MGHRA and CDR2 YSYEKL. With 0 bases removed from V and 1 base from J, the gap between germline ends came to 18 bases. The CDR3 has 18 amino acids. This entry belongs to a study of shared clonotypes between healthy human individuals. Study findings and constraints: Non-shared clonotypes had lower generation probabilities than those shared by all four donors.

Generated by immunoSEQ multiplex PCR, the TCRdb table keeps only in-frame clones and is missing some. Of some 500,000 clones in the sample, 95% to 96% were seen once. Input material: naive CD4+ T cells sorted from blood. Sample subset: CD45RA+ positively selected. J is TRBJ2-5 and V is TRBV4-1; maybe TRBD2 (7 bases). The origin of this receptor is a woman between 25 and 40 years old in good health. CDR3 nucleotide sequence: TGCGCCAGCAGCCAAGACCCGAACAGGGAGGGGTTCCAAGAGACCCAGTACTTC. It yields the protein CASSQDPNREGFQETQYF.